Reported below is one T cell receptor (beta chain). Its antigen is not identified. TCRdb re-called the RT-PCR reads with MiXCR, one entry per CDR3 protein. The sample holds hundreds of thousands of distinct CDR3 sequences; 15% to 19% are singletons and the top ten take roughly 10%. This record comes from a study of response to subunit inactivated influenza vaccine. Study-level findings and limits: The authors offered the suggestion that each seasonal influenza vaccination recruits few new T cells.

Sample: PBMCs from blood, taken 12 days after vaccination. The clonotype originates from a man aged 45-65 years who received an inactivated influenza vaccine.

CDR3 residues: CASRDIAGRETQYF. Here the CDR3 DNA reads TGTGCCAGCAGGGATATAGCGGGGCGGGAGACCCAGTACTTC. The genes are TRBV6-1 and TRBJ2-5; 8 positions match TRBD2. The CDR3 is 14 amino acids. In germline, CDR1 is MNHNS, CDR2 SASEGT. The V and J ends lost 6 bases and 5 bases, in that order; junction bases with no gene match: 8.